A selection of T cell receptor beta chains follows, all from one sample in a study of cytomegalovirus exposure and HLA in healthy donors. Assay used: immunoSEQ multiplex PCR; TCRdb lists only in-frame clones, some missing. The sample yields some 170,000 clones, 80% to 90% seen once. The specimen sequenced was PBMCs. Receptors were obtained from a woman between 18 and 29 years old in good health and CMV-seropositive. Each CDR3 is given with its conserved first and last residue. D genes are given only for firm matches. Some rows mark clone size as missing; the rest say once, few, many or name a class of expanded clone.

clone_size	d_call	v_call	j_call	cdr3_aa	cdr3_nt
-	-	TRBV9	TRBJ2-1	CASSAYPSGQSSYNEQFF	TGTGCCAGCAGCGCCTACCCCAGCGGCCAGAGCTCCTACAATGAGCAGTTCTTC
-	-	TRBV15	TRBJ1-2	CATSRGDSNYGYTF	TGTGCCACCAGCAGAGGGGACTCTAACTATGGCTACACCTTC
-	TRBD1	TRBV5-1	TRBJ1-3	CASRKTGDSGNTIYF	TGCGCCAGCAGAAAGACAGGGGACTCTGGAAACACCATATATTTT
-	-	TRBV2	TRBJ1-3	CASSVGGPSGNTIYF	TGTGCCAGCAGTGTGGGCGGGCCCTCTGGAAACACCATATATTTT
-	-	TRBV19	TRBJ1-2	CASSSRNYGYTF	TGTGCCAGTAGTAGCAGGAACTATGGCTACACCTTC
-	-	TRBV4-2	TRBJ1-6	CASSQDGLSSYNSPLHF	TGTGCCAGCAGCCAAGATGGACTGTCCTCCTATAATTCACCCCTCCACTTT
-	-	TRBV7-6	TRBJ1-3	CASSLQAGNTIYF	TGTGCCAGCTCCCTCCAGGCTGGAAACACCATATATTTT
-	TRBD1	TRBV7-9	TRBJ2-3	CASSPEGQGVDTQYF	TGTGCCAGCAGCCCCGAGGGACAGGGGGTAGATACGCAGTATTTT
-	-	TRBV6-1	TRBJ2-7	CASSGQATYEQYF	TGTGCCAGCTCTGGTCAGGCTACCTACGAGCAGTACTTC
-	TRBD1	TRBV6-5	TRBJ2-1	CASSAGQGGPNEQFF	TGTGCCAGCAGTGCCGGACAGGGGGGGCCCAATGAGCAGTTCTTC
-	-	TRBV2	TRBJ2-4	CASSVQNIQYF	TGTGCCAGCAGTGTACAGAACATTCAGTACTTC
-	-	TRBV7-9	TRBJ2-5	CASSPGVRETQYF	TGTGCCAGCAGCCCGGGAGTGAGGGAGACCCAGTACTTC
-	TRBD1	TRBV19	TRBJ1-2	CASIPLGGGSYGYTF	TGTGCCAGTATTCCCCTCGGAGGGGGCAGCTATGGCTACACCTTC
-	TRBD1	TRBV29-1	TRBJ1-5	CSVVTGLGNQPQHF	TGCAGCGTTGTGACAGGGTTGGGCAATCAGCCCCAGCATTTT
-	TRBD2	TRBV9	TRBJ2-1	CASSVGWGGYNEQFF	TGTGCCAGCAGCGTAGGGTGGGGGGGGTACAATGAGCAGTTCTTC
-	-	TRBV4-1	TRBJ1-1	CASSQHVTGNEAFF	TGCGCCAGCAGCCAACACGTCACAGGTAATGAAGCTTTCTTT
-	TRBD1	TRBV4-1	TRBJ2-5	CASSQRGTGGLETQYF	TGCGCCAGCAGCCAACGTGGGACAGGGGGCTTGGAGACCCAGTACTTC
few	-	TRBV27	TRBJ2-2	CASSQDLGNTGELFF	TGTGCCAGCTCACAGGACCTTGGGAACACCGGGGAGCTGTTTTTT
-	TRBD1	TRBV6-5	TRBJ2-4	CASSRTGKNIQYF	TGTGCCAGCAGTCGGACAGGCAAAAACATTCAGTACTTC
-	-	TRBV4-2	TRBJ2-6	CASSQEDSRSSGANVLTF	TGTGCCAGCAGCCAAGAAGATAGCCGATCCTCTGGGGCCAACGTCCTGACTTTC
-	-	TRBV5-5	TRBJ2-7	CASSRDTGSYEQYF	TGTGCCAGCAGCCGGGACACCGGATCCTACGAGCAGTACTTC
medium-sized	-	TRBV19	TRBJ2-3	CASSIWHASTDTQYF	TGTGCCAGTAGTATCTGGCATGCTAGCACAGATACGCAGTATTTT
-	TRBD1	TRBV5-6	TRBJ1-6	CASSLAVGTAGSPLHF	TGTGCCAGCAGCTTGGCTGTCGGGACAGCGGGCTCACCCCTCCACTTT
-	-	TRBV27	TRBJ2-5	CASTRGLGETQYF	TGTGCCAGCACCAGGGGCCTGGGAGAGACCCAGTACTTC
-	-	TRBV30	TRBJ1-1	CAWSVLGGTEAFF	TGTGCCTGGAGTGTTCTCGGGGGCACTGAAGCTTTCTTT
few	-	TRBV15	TRBJ1-6	CATGEGSPLHF	TGTGCCACCGGGGAGGGATCACCCCTCCACTTT
-	TRBD1	TRBV28	TRBJ1-4	CASSSKNGTGTSEKLFF	TGTGCCAGCAGTTCGAAAAATGGGACAGGGACGAGTGAAAAACTGTTTTTT
-	-	TRBV9	TRBJ1-2	CASRRGGEGEGYTF	TGTGCCAGCAGGCGCGGGGGGGAGGGGGAAGGCTACACCTTC
-	TRBD1	TRBV19	TRBJ1-4	CATSIGEGQGAEKLFF	TGTGCCACCTCAATCGGAGAGGGACAGGGGGCGGAAAAACTGTTTTTT
-	-	TRBV6-5	TRBJ1-2	CASSYRGGNYGYTF	TGTGCCAGCAGTTACAGGGGGGGAAACTATGGCTACACCTTC
-	TRBD1	TRBV9	TRBJ2-1	CASSKEGRQGARLEQFF	TGTGCCAGCTCGAAAGAGGGCAGACAGGGGGCGCGGCTTGAGCAGTTCTTC
-	-	TRBV14	TRBJ2-7	CASSHRTRAGTSYEQYF	TGTGCCAGCAGCCATCGAACGAGGGCGGGGACCTCCTACGAGCAGTACTTC
-	TRBD1	TRBV5-6	TRBJ1-1	CASSLIKGAVLTEAFF	TGTGCCAGCAGCTTGATCAAGGGGGCAGTTTTGACTGAAGCTTTCTTT
-	TRBD1	TRBV30	TRBJ2-1	CAWSRGQGSHNEQFF	TGTGCCTGGAGTCGGGGACAGGGGAGTCACAATGAGCAGTTCTTC
-	TRBD2	TRBV27	TRBJ2-1	CASSLRGGRDNEQFF	TGTGCCAGCAGTTTACGGGGGGGGAGGGACAATGAGCAGTTCTTC
few	-	TRBV6-5	TRBJ2-1	CASANPRTAYNEQFF	TGTGCCAGCGCTAACCCGAGGACAGCCTACAATGAGCAGTTCTTC
-	TRBD2	TRBV6-5	TRBJ2-1	CASRLAGDSYNEQFF	TGTGCCAGCCGCCTAGCGGGAGATTCCTACAATGAGCAGTTCTTC
few	-	TRBV11-2	TRBJ1-1	CASSSPEDTEAFF	TGTGCCAGCAGCTCCCCAGAGGACACTGAAGCTTTCTTT